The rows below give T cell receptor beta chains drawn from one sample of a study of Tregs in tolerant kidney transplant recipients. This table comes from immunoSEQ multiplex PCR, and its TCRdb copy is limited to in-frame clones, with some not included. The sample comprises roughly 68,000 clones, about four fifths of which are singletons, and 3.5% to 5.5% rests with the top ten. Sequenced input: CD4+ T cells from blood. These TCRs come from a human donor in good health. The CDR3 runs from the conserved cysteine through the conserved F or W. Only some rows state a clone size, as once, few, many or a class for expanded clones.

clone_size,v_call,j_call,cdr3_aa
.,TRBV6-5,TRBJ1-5,CASSSGNYNQPQHF
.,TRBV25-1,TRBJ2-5,CASSAPGGRETQYF
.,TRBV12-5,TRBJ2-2,CASGYYNLAGGRTGELFF
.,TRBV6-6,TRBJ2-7,CASSYLDRGDEQYF
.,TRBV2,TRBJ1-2,CAGSERGTGGYTF
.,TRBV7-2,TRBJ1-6,CASSQELGGLLSGSPLHF
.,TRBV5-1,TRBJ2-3,CASSFHGSSGTDTQYF
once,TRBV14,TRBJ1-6,CASSQVLWNSPLHF
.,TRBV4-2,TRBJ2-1,CASSQETSGSQGQFF
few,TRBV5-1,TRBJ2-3,CASSLGGSTDTQYF
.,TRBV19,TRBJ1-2,CASSIRLQKGYTF
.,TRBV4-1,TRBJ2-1,CASSYYNEQFF
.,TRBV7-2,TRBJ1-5,CASSLSANRNQPQHF
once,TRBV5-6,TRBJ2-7,CASSLKVRGEQYF
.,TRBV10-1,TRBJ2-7,CAIDRDTAYEQYF
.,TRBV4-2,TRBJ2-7,CASSFNHGGDFEQYF
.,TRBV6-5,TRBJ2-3,CASSYTAVTQYF
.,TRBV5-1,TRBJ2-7,CASSLAGGGYEQYF
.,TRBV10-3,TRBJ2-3,CAIFAGGRGTDTQYF
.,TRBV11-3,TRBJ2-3,CASTPVTTDTQYF
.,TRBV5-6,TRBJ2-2,CASSLVFGGDTGELFF
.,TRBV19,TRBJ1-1,CASSRTNTEAFF
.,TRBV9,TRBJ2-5,CASSVGGRALETQYF
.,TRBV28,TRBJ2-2,CASRTGLSSGELFF
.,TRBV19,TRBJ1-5,CASSIEWGQGNQPQHF
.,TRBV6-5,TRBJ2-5,CASYRSLGTQYF
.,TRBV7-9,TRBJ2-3,CASSRDRAQDTQYF
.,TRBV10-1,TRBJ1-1,CASSEPDRVDTEAFF
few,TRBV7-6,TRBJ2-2,CASSSETGEDTGELFF
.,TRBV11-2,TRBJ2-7,CASSRLISGRAREQYF
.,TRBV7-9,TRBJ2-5,CASSLGPETQYF
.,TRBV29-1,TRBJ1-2,CSVEPAGVLYGYTF
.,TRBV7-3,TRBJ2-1,CASSLSGTSALNEQFF
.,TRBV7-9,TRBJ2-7,CASSLAGGRARAEQYF
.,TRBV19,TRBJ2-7,CASSITTDSYEQYF
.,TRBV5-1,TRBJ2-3,CASSLYDRTDTQYF
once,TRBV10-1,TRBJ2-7,CASNWTSTSYEQYF
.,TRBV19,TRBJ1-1,CASSDSFLNTEAFF
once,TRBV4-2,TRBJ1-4,CASSQEGHATLATNEKLFF
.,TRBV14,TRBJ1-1,CASSQQGSWATEAFF
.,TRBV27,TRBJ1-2,CASTSQGARAYTF
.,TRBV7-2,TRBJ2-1,CASSLSAGYGYEQFF
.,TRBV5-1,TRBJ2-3,CASSSRLAGNTDTQYF
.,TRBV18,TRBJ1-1,CASSPLSQSSANTEAFF
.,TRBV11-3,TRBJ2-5,CASSLPGLAGGGETQYF